The 18 T cell receptor beta chains in this list originate from one sample, sequenced in a study of blood T cell repertoires in COVID-19. TCRdb's copy holds only in-frame clones and misses some; the assay was immunoSEQ multiplex PCR. The sample carries fewer than 250,000 clones, 82% recorded once. Sequencing was done on a sample of peripheral blood. All receptors come from a woman older than 75 with acute or convalescent COVID-19.

This sequence joins TRBV30 and TRBJ2-7; TRBD1 aligns across 9 bases. The CDR3 has 14 amino acids. The germline V gene encodes CDR1 GTSNPN and CDR2 SVGIG (reference sequence). The trim removed 4 bases at V and 3 bases at J, leaving 7 bases unmatched. The CDR3 bases are TGTGCCTGGAATCACAGGGGGCGCAACTACGAGCAGTACTTC. This gives the protein CAWNHRGRNYEQYF.

This rearrangement joins TRBV18 to TRBJ2-1; 9 bases map to TRBD1. V shed 2 bases and J 4 bases; nucleotides not matched to a gene: 6. The CDR3 length is 16 residues. CDR1 KGHSH and CDR2 LQKENI come from the germline V gene. The CDR3 coding sequence is TGTGCCAGCTCACCATGGGACAGGGCTTCGTACAATGAGCAGTTCTTC. Its translation: CASSPWDRASYNEQFF.

The rearrangement links TRBV20-1 to TRBJ2-3, with 12 bases fitting TRBD2. Per germline, CDR1 DFQATT and CDR2 SNEGSKA (reference sequence). This CDR3 comprises 17 residues. The ends lost 3 bases at V and 0 bases at J; junction bases unmatched: 7. The CDR3 DNA follows: TGCAGTGCTAGTCGGCTAGCGGGGGGGCCCAGCACAGATACGCAGTATTTT. Encoded protein: CSASRLAGGPSTDTQYF.

The chain links TRBV27 to TRBJ1-6; 7 bases line up with TRBD1. CDR3 size: 14 residues. Per germline, CDR1 MNHEY and CDR2 SMNVEV (reference sequence). Trimming cost V 5 bases and J 7 bases; bases outside gene matches: 5. In DNA form, the CDR3 reads TGTGCCAGCAGTGGCCGGGACAGCAATTCACCCCTCCACTTT. This gives the protein CASSGRDSNSPLHF.

The gene calls are TRBV6-1 and TRBJ2-3; 10 bases match TRBD2. Germline V lookup: CDR1 MNHNS, CDR2 SASEGT. The CDR3 runs 16 residues. V shed 3 bases, J shed 7 bases, and the junction held 10 bases outside the gene matches. In DNA form, the CDR3 reads TGTGCCAGCAGTGATTACGTAGCGGGGGGATCTAATACGCAGTATTTT. Translated, it gives CASSDYVAGGSNTQYF.

This clone has a single count. This chain joins TRBV19 and TRBJ2-3; 12 bases are shared with TRBD2. The CDR3 extends over 14 amino acids. Germline CDR1 LNHDA, CDR2 SQIVND (reference sequence). After removal of 9 bases from V and 6 bases from J, the junction contained 7 bases not matched to a gene. The DNA of the CDR3 is TGTGCCAGCAGACTAGCGGGGGCGAGGGATACGCAGTATTTT. Protein sequence: CASRLAGARDTQYF.

The chain employs TRBV23-1 and TRBJ1-2; no definite D call. TRBV23-1 is sorted into the ORF group, with uncertain function. The CDR3 is 20 amino acids. V lost 0 bases and J 2 bases, leaving 25 bases between the germline ends. The CDR3 DNA reads as TGCGCCAGCAGTCAATCCCCTCAGTACCCGACCCTACCAGCGAACTATGGCTACACCTTC. It encodes CASSQSPQYPTLPANYGYTF.

The chain couples TRBV28 to TRBJ1-1, with D maybe TRBD1 (5 bases). Per the germline V gene, CDR1 is MDHEN and CDR2 is SYDVKM. V was shortened by 3 bases and J by 2 bases, with 16 bases between the two germline ends. CDR3 length equals 16 residues. The CDR3, as DNA: TGTGCCAGCAGTTTGCGGTGGGGCGCAGGAAACACTGAAGCTTTCTTT. Its protein is CASSLRWGAGNTEAFF.

The chain combines TRBV6-6 with TRBJ1-1; possible D gene TRBD1, 5 bases. Germline CDR1 MNHNY, CDR2 SVGAGI (reference sequence). V dropped 7 bases and J dropped 0 bases, with 12 bases sitting between them. The CDR3 totals 14 residues. CDR3 protein: CASTSTEMNTEAFF. CDR3 nucleotide sequence: TGTGCCAGCACCTCGACAGAGATGAACACTGAAGCTTTCTTT.

This chain connects TRBV6-2 or TRBV6-3 to TRBJ1-2; 8 nucleotides match TRBD1. CDR1 is MNHEY and CDR2 is SVGEGT in the germline V gene. There are 16 residues in the CDR3. V lost 4 bases, J lost 3 bases, and 10 bases stayed unmatched. The CDR3, as DNA: TGTGCCAGCAGTTCCATCAGGACAGGGATTTACTATGGCTACACCTTC. It codes for CASSSIRTGIYYGYTF.

The CDR3 reads CASNSGRHNEQFF. The CDR3 nucleotides are TGTGCCAGCAATAGCGGGAGGCACAATGAGCAGTTCTTC. V usage is TRBV7-2 and J usage is TRBJ2-1, with 10 positions matching TRBD2. The CDR3 has 13 residues. Germline trimming cut 7 bases from V and 5 bases from J; bases unmatched to any gene: 2. Germline V gene sequence: CDR1 SGHTA, CDR2 FQGNSA.

This chain joins TRBV6-6 and TRBJ1-5, with no clear D. V was shortened by 0 bases and J by 6 bases, with 6 bases between the two germline ends. The germline CDR1 and CDR2 sequences are MNHNY and SVGAGI (reference sequence). CDR3 length: 13 amino acids. CDR3 residues: CASSYSSGQPQHF. Here the CDR3 DNA reads TGTGCCAGCAGTTACTCGAGTGGTCAGCCCCAGCATTTT.

This rearrangement joins TRBV2 to TRBJ2-3, with 8 bases lining up with TRBD2. The germline V gene encodes CDR1 SNHLY and CDR2 FYNNEI. V shed 10 bases and J 3 bases; nucleotides not matched to a gene: 15. The CDR3 extends over 16 amino acids. The CDR3 DNA reads as TGTGCCACGGGACTAGATGAGGGGGGTTTGACAGATACGCAGTATTTT. Protein product: CATGLDEGGLTDTQYF.

The rearrangement links TRBV7-6 to TRBJ2-1; the match to TRBD2 covers 12 bases. Germline CDR1 and CDR2: SGHVS and FNYEAQ. Trimming at V came to 2 bases and at J to 7 bases, leaving 15 bases not matched to a gene. The CDR3 length is 19 residues. The CDR3 region is CASSLRGILAGGKRNEQFF. The CDR3 DNA reads as TGTGCCAGCAGCTTAAGGGGGATACTAGCGGGGGGAAAAAGGAATGAGCAGTTCTTC.

The rearrangement uses TRBV18 and TRBJ1-4; a possible D gene is TRBD1 (5 bases). Germline-derived CDR1 and CDR2 are KGHSH and LQKENI. Trimming removed 0 bases from V and 4 bases from J, with 15 bases in between. CDR3 size: 17 residues. The CDR3 DNA follows: TGTGCCAGCTCACCACCTGGGTTGGCAGGGAATAATGAAAAACTGTTTTTT. This encodes CASSPPGLAGNNEKLFF. The whole variable domain, remainder taken from reference TRBV18 and TRBJ1-4, is NAGVMQNPRHLVRRRGQEARLRCSPMKGHSHVYWYRQLPEEGLKFMVYLQKENIIDESGMPKERFSAEFPKEGPSILRIQQVVRGDSAAYFCASSPPGLAGNNEKLFFGSGTQLSVL.

This CDR3 reads CASSLNRDWLLNEQFF. The DNA for the CDR3 is TGTGCCAGCAGCTTAAACCGGGACTGGTTGCTTAATGAGCAGTTCTTC. The chain combines TRBV7-9 with TRBJ2-1; a weak D match, TRBD2 (6 bases). The CDR3 length is 16 residues. V shed 2 bases and J shed 7 bases, with 18 bases lying between them. CDR1 and CDR2 (germline): SEHNR, FQNEAQ (reference sequence).

The chain carries TRBV9 and TRBJ2-4; 8 bases match TRBD1. The CDR3 loop spans 15 amino acids. In germline, CDR1 is SGDLS, CDR2 YYNGEE. The trim removed 4 bases at V and 12 bases at J, leaving 15 bases unmatched. CDR3 DNA sequence: TGTGCCAGCAGCCTCCAGGGGGCTGGTCGTAACGCTCAGTACTTC. Its translation: CASSLQGAGRNAQYF.

The J gene is TRBJ2-2, the V gene TRBV4-2; TRBD1 aligns across 9 bases. The CDR3 covers 17 residues. V was pared by 0 bases and J by 6 bases, with 8 bases of the junction left unmatched. CDR1 and CDR2 (germline): LGHNA, YNFKEQ. CDR3 loop: CASSQDRDRVFPGELFF. Here the CDR3 DNA reads TGTGCCAGCAGCCAAGATAGGGACAGGGTATTCCCCGGGGAGCTGTTTTTT.